The next 18 T cell receptor beta chains were all read from a single sample in a study of blood T cell repertoires in COVID-19. TCRdb keeps only in-frame clones here, not all; method: immunoSEQ multiplex PCR. This table has about 310,000 clones, approximately 88% appearing once. Sequencing was carried out using PBMCs or T cells enriched from blood (not recorded which). The receptors come from a woman under 30 who had recovered from COVID-19.

The V and J genes are TRBV6-2 or TRBV6-3 and TRBJ2-1, with TRBD1 as a possible D gene (5 bases). The CDR3 runs to 13 residues. The germline V gene encodes CDR1 MNHEY and CDR2 SVGEGT. V dropped 2 bases and J dropped 5 bases, with 7 bases sitting between them. CDR3 loop: CASSYLRDNEQFF. For the CDR3, the DNA is TGTGCCAGCAGTTACCTCAGGGACAATGAGCAGTTCTTC.

The rearrangement uses TRBV5-1 and TRBJ2-1; possibly TRBD1 for D (6 bases). The CDR3 spans 15 residues. V was trimmed by 2 bases and J by 1 base, leaving 10 bases between them. CDR1 SGHRS and CDR2 YFSETQ come from the germline V gene. The CDR3 DNA reads TGCGCCAGCAGCTTTTTCAGGGGTTCCTACAATGAGCAGTTCTTC. This gives the protein CASSFFRGSYNEQFF.

This chain joins TRBV4-3 and TRBJ2-7, with a weak D call TRBD2 (6 bases). Germline CDR1 is LGHNA and CDR2 is YSLEER. Trimming cost V 4 bases and J 7 bases, with 20 bases left between them. The CDR3 runs 15 residues. The chain's CDR3 is CASSPLLSGRQEQYF. For the CDR3, the DNA is TGCGCCAGCAGCCCACTATTATCGGGGAGGCAAGAGCAGTACTTC.

The chain recombines TRBV5-8 with TRBJ1-3, with D uncertain. V dropped 0 bases and J dropped 1 base, with 8 bases sitting between them. This CDR3 contains 15 residues. The germline V gene has CDR1 SGHTS and CDR2 YDEGEE. CDR3 amino acids: CASSLDPGSGNTIYF. The DNA for the CDR3 is TGTGCCAGCAGCTTGGATCCGGGTTCTGGAAACACCATATATTTT.

The CDR3 region is CASSPDLTVNNEQFF. The CDR3 nucleotides read TGTGCCAGCAGTCCCGACTTGACTGTTAACAATGAGCAGTTCTTC. The V gene is TRBV6-5, the J gene TRBJ2-1, with D hard to call. V lost 5 bases, J lost 5 bases, and 16 bases lay in between. Germline CDR1 reads MNHEY; CDR2 reads SVGAGI. The CDR3 is 15 residues long.

The V gene is TRBV7-2, the J gene TRBJ1-4; 9 bases are a match to TRBD1. Germline V gives CDR1 SGHTA, CDR2 FQGNSA. CDR3 length: 15 amino acids. V shed 5 bases, J shed 7 bases, and the junction held 8 bases outside the gene matches. The chain's CDR3 is CASSKGQGYPEKLFF. In nucleotides, the CDR3 is TGTGCCAGCAGCAAGGGACAGGGTTACCCTGAAAAACTGTTTTTT.

A single count supports this clone. The chain has TRBV6-5 and TRBJ2-5; TRBD2 aligns across 12 bases. Trimming took 6 bases from V and 5 from J; bases not matched to a gene: 7. The CDR3 sequence is 15 residues long. Germline V gene data show CDR1 as MNHEY and CDR2 as SVGAGI. The DNA for the CDR3 is TGTGCCAGCAGGCGACTAGCGGGAGTTGGTGAGACCCAGTACTTC. It encodes CASRRLAGVGETQYF.

This chain uses TRBV19 with TRBJ1-5; 9 bases are shared with TRBD1. From germline, CDR1 is LNHDA and CDR2 SQIVND (reference sequence). This CDR3 region has 15 residues. J gave up 1 base and V 5 bases, and 3 bases lay outside the gene matches. As DNA, the CDR3 is TGTGCCAGTAGTCCGGACAGGGGAAGCAATCAGCCCCAGCATTTT. Residues: CASSPDRGSNQPQHF. Full variable domain (outside the CDR3, taken from reference TRBV19 and TRBJ1-5): DGGITQSPKYLFRKEGQNVTLSCEQNLNHDAMYWYRQDPGQGLRLIYYSQIVNDFQKGDIAEGYSVSREKKESFPLTVTSAQKNPTAFYLCASSPDRGSNQPQHFGDGTRLSIL.

The chain recombines TRBV7-9 with TRBJ1-1; D ambiguous. Germline V gene sequence: CDR1 SEHNR, CDR2 FQNEAQ (reference sequence). The CDR3 length is 12 residues. The V gene lost 5 bases and the J gene lost 10 bases, with 14 bases spanning the gap. CDR3 in DNA: TGTGCCAGCAGCCAAATGGGCTCGACAGCTTTCTTT. It encodes CASSQMGSTAFF.

This rearrangement joins TRBV9 to TRBJ1-1, with D tentatively TRBD1 (5 bases). Germline V gene data show CDR1 as SGDLS and CDR2 as YYNGEE. Trimming shortened V by 2 bases and J by 0 bases, and 8 bases separated the two germline ends. The CDR3 spans 14 residues. The chain's CDR3 is CASSVGGVNTEAFF. The CDR3 nucleotides are TGTGCCAGCAGCGTCGGGGGGGTGAACACTGAAGCTTTCTTT.

This rearrangement joins TRBV11-3 to TRBJ2-1; 15 positions match TRBD2. The V segment lost 0 bases and the J segment 7 bases; nucleotides outside the gene matches: 13. This CDR3 is 20 amino acids long. Germline V gene lookup returns CDR1 SGHNT and CDR2 YENEEA. As DNA, the CDR3 is TGTGCCAGCAGCTTAGACTTCGGGACTAGCGGGGGGTCGAGGGCTAATGAGCAGTTCTTC. This gives the protein CASSLDFGTSGGSRANEQFF. The entire variable domain, with the rest obtained from reference TRBV11-3 and TRBJ2-1, is as follows: EAGVVQSPRYKIIEKKQPVAFWCNPISGHNTLYWYLQNLGQGPELLIRYENEEAVDDSQLPKDRFSAERLKGVDSTLKIQPAELGDSAVYLCASSLDFGTSGGSRANEQFFGPGTRLTVL.

This chain connects TRBV7-9 to TRBJ1-6, with D unresolved. The CDR3 is 13 residues long. Germline CDR1 SEHNR, CDR2 FQNEAQ (reference sequence). Trimming left V 5 bases short and J 4 bases short, with 6 bases between. The CDR3 here is CASSPQYNSPLHF. CDR3 bases: TGTGCCAGCAGCCCTCAGTATAATTCACCCCTCCACTTT.

The chain employs TRBV7-2 and TRBJ1-1, with a weak D call TRBD1 (5 bases). V gave up 5 bases and J gave up 0 bases, with 16 bases separating them. There are 16 residues in the CDR3. CDR1 and CDR2 (germline): SGHTA, FQGNSA. CDR3 DNA: TGTGCCAGCAGCCCCAGTGGGGTCAGGGTGAACACTGAAGCTTTCTTT. This sequence encodes CASSPSGVRVNTEAFF. Full variable domain (rest looked up from reference TRBV7-2 and TRBJ1-1): GAGVSQSPSNKVTEKGKDVELRCDPISGHTALYWYRQSLGQGLEFLIYFQGNSAPDKSGLPSDRFSAERTGGSVSTLTIQRTQQEDSAVYLCASSPSGVRVNTEAFFGQGTRLTVV.

The chain joins TRBV14 to TRBJ1-2; TRBD1 matches 10 bases. CDR1 is SGHDN, CDR2 FVKESK, per germline. This CDR3 has 14 amino acids. V was pared by 4 bases and J by 4 bases, with 3 bases of the junction left unmatched. DNA for the CDR3: TGTGCCAGCAGCCTAGGACAGGGGGTCTATGGCTACACCTTC. Translation gives CASSLGQGVYGYTF.

This clone was found once. The rearrangement uses TRBV28 and TRBJ2-2, with a possible D match to TRBD1 (7 bases). The V and J ends lost 5 bases and 4 bases respectively, with 14 bases between them. Germline CDR1 reads MDHEN; CDR2 reads SYDVKM. The CDR3 runs 15 residues. CDR3 amino acids: CASSPPGGLTGELFF. The CDR3, as DNA: TGTGCCAGCAGTCCCCCAGGGGGGCTCACCGGGGAGCTGTTTTTT.

The V gene is TRBV5-4, the J gene TRBJ1-3, with 9 bases matching TRBD1. Germline values: CDR1 SGHNT, CDR2 YYREEE (reference sequence). The CDR3 contains 16 residues. V gave up 2 bases and J gave up 2 bases; unmatched junction bases: 5. In DNA, the CDR3 is TGTGCCAGCAGCTTCCGGACAGGGGTGGCTGGAAACACCATATATTTT. As protein: CASSFRTGVAGNTIYF.

V usage is TRBV4-3 and J usage is TRBJ2-1; 13 bases agree with TRBD2. V shed 2 bases and J 8 bases; nucleotides not matched to a gene: 9. This CDR3 comprises 17 residues. Germline values: CDR1 LGHNA, CDR2 YSLEER. The CDR3 protein is CASSQQLPGLAGHEQFF. The CDR3 DNA follows: TGCGCCAGCAGCCAACAGCTTCCGGGACTAGCGGGGCATGAGCAGTTCTTC.

V gene TRBV7-8 combines with J gene TRBJ2-7; tentative D call: TRBD2 (6 bases). The ends were cut back, 1 base at V and 5 bases at J, with 15 bases in the middle. The CDR3 length is 15 residues. CDR1 SGHVS and CDR2 FQNEAQ come from the germline V gene. The CDR3 nucleotides read TGTGCCAGCAGCTTAGTTATGCGGGAAGGTAACGAGCAGTACTTC. This codes for CASSLVMREGNEQYF. Filled out from reference TRBV7-8 and TRBJ2-7, the complete variable domain reads GAGVSQSPRYKVAKRGQDVALRCDPISGHVSLFWYQQALGQGPEFLTYFQNEAQLDKSGLPSDRFFAERPEGSVSTLKIQRTQQEDSAVYLCASSLVMREGNEQYFGPGTRLTVT.